The source of this T cell receptor (beta chain) is a study of blood T cell repertoires in COVID-19. Per the study methods: Scientists estimated how many nucleated cells there were by amplifying reference gene primers. TCRdb's copy holds only in-frame clones and misses some; the assay was immunoSEQ multiplex PCR. That table supplies the V and J calls and clone size; D and trimming were determined from the DNA. The table lists some 200,000 clones, less than 90% of them singletons, with roughly 2.4% in the top ten. This CDR3 is built from 13 residues. V was trimmed by 10 bases and J by 2 bases, leaving 14 bases between them. Germline assignment: CDR1 WNHNN and CDR2 SYGVQD (reference sequence).

This receptor was taken from a woman aged 50 to 60 with acute or convalescent COVID-19. This chain connects TRBV10-1 to TRBJ1-2, with D unresolved. Sequencing was done on a sample of peripheral blood. CDR3: CAIWTGENYGYTF. In nucleotides, the CDR3 is TGCGCCATATGGACGGGAGAGAACTATGGCTACACCTTC.